The rows below give T cell receptor beta chains drawn from one sample of a study of blood T cell repertoires in COVID-19. Profiled with immunoSEQ multiplex PCR; TCRdb holds only in-frame clones, not every one. This table holds some 260,000 clones, more than 65% found once. The sequenced sample consisted of peripheral blood. These receptors were obtained from a woman younger than 30 with acute or convalescent COVID-19. The CDR3 runs from the conserved cysteine through the conserved F or W. D genes are given only for firm matches. Not every row has a clone size; where given, it reads once, few, many or a size class.

clone_size d_call j_call v_call cdr3_aa cdr3_nt
NA NA TRBJ1-2 TRBV20-1 CSASQEGGYTF TGCAGTGCGAGTCAGGAGGGGGGCTACACCTTC
once NA TRBJ2-1 TRBV14 CASSQASGQGSYNEQFF TGTGCCAGCAGCCAAGCCTCGGGGCAGGGGTCCTACAATGAGCAGTTCTTC
NA NA TRBJ2-7 TRBV7-9 CASSFAEGLYEQYF TGTGCCAGCAGTTTTGCGGAGGGCCTTTACGAGCAGTACTTC
NA TRBD1 TRBJ1-1 TRBV3-1/TRBV3-2 CASSPRDRNTEAFF TGTGCCAGCAGCCCCCGGGACAGGAACACTGAAGCTTTCTTT
NA NA TRBJ2-1 TRBV3-1/TRBV3-2 CASSQEEPLADNEQFF TGTGCCAGCAGCCAAGAAGAACCACTAGCAGACAATGAGCAGTTCTTC
NA NA TRBJ1-1 TRBV12-3/TRBV12-4 CASTLTGITEAFF TGTGCCAGCACTCTAACAGGGATCACTGAAGCTTTCTTT
NA NA TRBJ1-5 TRBV19 CASSIKDRYQPQHF TGTGCCAGTAGTATAAAGGACAGATATCAGCCCCAGCATTTT
NA NA TRBJ1-5 TRBV19 CASSYFNQPQHF TGTGCCAGTTCCTATTTCAATCAGCCCCAGCATTTT
NA TRBD2 TRBJ2-7 TRBV10-2 CASSGRLAGAGVDEQYF TGCGCCAGCAGTGGTAGACTAGCGGGAGCTGGCGTGGACGAGCAGTACTTC
NA TRBD1 TRBJ1-1 TRBV5-6 CASSLGTGGTEAFF TGTGCCAGCAGCTTGGGGACAGGGGGCACTGAAGCTTTCTTT
NA TRBD1 TRBJ1-2 TRBV9 CASSQGQGAPGLRGYTF TGTGCCAGCAGCCAGGGACAGGGGGCTCCCGGCCTACGAGGCTACACCTTC
NA TRBD2 TRBJ2-1 TRBV6-7 CASSPDTLAGGPGEQFF TGTGCCAGCAGCCCCGATACATTAGCGGGAGGGCCTGGTGAGCAGTTCTTC
NA NA TRBJ1-6 TRBV9 CASSARTGNNSPLHF TGTGCCAGCAGCGCACGAACAGGGAACAATTCACCCCTCCACTTT
NA TRBD1 TRBJ2-7 TRBV7-9 CASSFEGQGAREQYF TGTGCCAGCAGCTTTGAGGGACAGGGGGCGCGGGAGCAGTACTTC
NA TRBD2 TRBJ2-3 TRBV19 CASSVSGSVDTQYF TGTGCCAGTAGCGTGAGCGGGAGCGTAGATACGCAGTATTTT
NA NA TRBJ2-5 TRBV7-2 CASTTMLETQYF TGTGCCAGCACAACAATGTTGGAGACCCAGTACTTC
NA NA TRBJ2-4 TRBV28 CASSLVRDIQYF TGTGCCAGCAGTTTAGTCAGGGACATTCAGTACTTC
NA NA TRBJ1-3 TRBV30 CAWSWGGISGNTIYF TGTGCCTGGAGTTGGGGCGGGATCTCTGGAAACACCATATATTTT
NA NA TRBJ1-4 TRBV27 CASSPRAATNEKLFF TGTGCCAGCAGTCCCAGGGCTGCAACTAATGAAAAACTGTTTTTT
few TRBD1 TRBJ1-4 TRBV4-2 CASSQAGTGSEKLFF TGTGCCAGCAGCCAAGCCGGGACAGGCTCTGAAAAACTGTTTTTT
NA NA TRBJ2-5 TRBV13 CASSLEAGGKETQYF TGTGCCAGCAGCTTAGAGGCAGGGGGGAAAGAGACCCAGTACTTC
NA NA TRBJ2-7 TRBV19 CASSVGPTYEQYF TGTGCCAGTAGTGTAGGGCCCACCTACGAGCAGTACTTC
few TRBD1 TRBJ2-3 TRBV5-4 CASSGRSGQEFTDTQYF TGTGCCAGCAGCGGGCGTTCTGGACAGGAATTCACAGATACGCAGTATTTT
NA NA TRBJ1-6 TRBV29-1 CSVLTGYNSPLHF TGCAGCGTTCTCACAGGTTATAATTCACCCCTCCACTTT
NA TRBD2 TRBJ2-7 TRBV15 CATSTSGRTYEQYF TGTGCCACCAGTACTAGCGGGAGAACTTACGAGCAGTACTTC
once TRBD2 TRBJ2-7 TRBV5-6 CASSFTSGSSYEQYF TGTGCCAGCAGCTTCACTAGCGGGAGCTCCTACGAGCAGTACTTC
NA NA TRBJ2-7 TRBV27 CASRTEYEQYF TGTGCCAGCAGGACGGAGTACGAGCAGTACTTC